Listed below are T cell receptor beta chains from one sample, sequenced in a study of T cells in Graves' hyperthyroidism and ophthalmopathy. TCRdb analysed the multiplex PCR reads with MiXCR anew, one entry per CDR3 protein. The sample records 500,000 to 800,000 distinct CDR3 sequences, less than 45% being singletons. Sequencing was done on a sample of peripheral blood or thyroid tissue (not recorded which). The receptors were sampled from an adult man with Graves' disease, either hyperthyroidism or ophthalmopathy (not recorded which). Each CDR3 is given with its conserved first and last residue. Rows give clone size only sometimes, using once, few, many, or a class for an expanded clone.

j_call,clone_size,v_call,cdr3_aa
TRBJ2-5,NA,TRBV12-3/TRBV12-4,CAGRPGYQETQYF
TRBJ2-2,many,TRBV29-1,CSVARLTSGRIGTGELFF
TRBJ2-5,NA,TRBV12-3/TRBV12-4,CASSLSGLETQYF
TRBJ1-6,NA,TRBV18,CASRQGWTSPLHF
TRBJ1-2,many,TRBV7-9,CASSLSGAGYGYTF
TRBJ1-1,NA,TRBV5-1,CASSFRAGQKNTEAFF
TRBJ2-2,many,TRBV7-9,CASSWRLAGHTGELFF
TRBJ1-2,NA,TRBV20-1,CSARVAGVGGYTF
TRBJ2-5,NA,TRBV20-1,CSASPGTAETQYF
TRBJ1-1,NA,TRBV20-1,CSAIGLQGVNTEAFF
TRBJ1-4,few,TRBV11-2,CASSLVQGATNEKLFF
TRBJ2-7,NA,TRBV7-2,CASRPAGFEQYF
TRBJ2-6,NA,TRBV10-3,CAISEWGTEAF
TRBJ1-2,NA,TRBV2,CASSEKTGGGDGYTF
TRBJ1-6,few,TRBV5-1,CASKVGQGDNSPLHF
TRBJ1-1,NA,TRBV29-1,CSVRRTMTKAFF
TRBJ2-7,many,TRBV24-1,CATSDPLAYEQYF
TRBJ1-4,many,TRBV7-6,CASSQGQGNEKLFF
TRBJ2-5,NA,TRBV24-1,CATSDYYGLAGEGQETQYF
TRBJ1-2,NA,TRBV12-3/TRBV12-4,CASSLASQVAGYTF
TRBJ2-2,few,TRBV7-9,CASSNPRGQAGELFF
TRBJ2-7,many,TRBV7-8,CASSLAGQGATREQYF
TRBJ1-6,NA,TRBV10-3,CAISGQGLSPLHF
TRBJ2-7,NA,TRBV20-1,CSARASGGYEQYF
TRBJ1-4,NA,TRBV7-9,CASSLGGDSQLPNEKLFF
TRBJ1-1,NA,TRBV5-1,CASSLALQGFTEAFF
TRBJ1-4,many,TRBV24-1,CATASRANEKLFF
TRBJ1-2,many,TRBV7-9,CASISGQGQGYTF
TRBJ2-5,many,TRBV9,CASSVTERARETQYF
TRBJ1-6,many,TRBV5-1,CASSLPSRDRDNSPLHF
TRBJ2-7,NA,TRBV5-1,CASSGDRRTYEQYF
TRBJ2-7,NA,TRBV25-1,CASSGLAHNEQYF
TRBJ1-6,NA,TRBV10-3,CATAGQNNSPLHF
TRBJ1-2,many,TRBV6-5,CASSSGYANYGYTF